This TCR beta chain was documented in a study of response to subunit inactivated influenza vaccine. General observations from the study: Few new T cells, the authors suggested, are recruited by each seasonal influenza vaccination.

TCRdb itself ran the RT-PCR reads through MiXCR, one entry per CDR3 protein. In the table there are hundreds of thousands of distinct CDR3 sequences, approximately 15% of which are singletons. V dropped 4 bases and J dropped 6; count of bases not matched to a gene: 12. CDR3 size: 17 residues. Germline V gene sequence: CDR1 SGHRS, CDR2 YFSETQ. This clonotype was seen repeatedly, ten times or more. Its specificity is unknown. Sample: PBMCs from blood, taken 14 to 15 days before vaccination. The chain recombines TRBV5-1 with TRBJ2-1, with 11 bases fitting TRBD2. This receptor was taken from a man aged 45-60 years who received an inactivated influenza vaccine. The CDR3 sequence is CASSPFPTSGTGNEQFF. The DNA for the CDR3 is TGCGCCAGCAGCCCTTTCCCGACTAGCGGGACGGGCAATGAGCAGTTCTTC.